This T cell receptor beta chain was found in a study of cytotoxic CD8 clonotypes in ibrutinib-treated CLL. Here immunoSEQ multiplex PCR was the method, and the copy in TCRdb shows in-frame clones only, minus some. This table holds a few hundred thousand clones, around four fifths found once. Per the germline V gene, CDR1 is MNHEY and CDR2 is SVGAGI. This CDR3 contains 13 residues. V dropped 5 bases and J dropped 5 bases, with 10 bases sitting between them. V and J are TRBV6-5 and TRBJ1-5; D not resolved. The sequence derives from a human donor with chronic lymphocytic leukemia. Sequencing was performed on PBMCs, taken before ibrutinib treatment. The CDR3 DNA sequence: TGTGCCAGCAGTCCCGAGTCCTATCAGCCCCAGCATTTT. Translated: CASSPESYQPQHF.